This T cell receptor beta chain was profiled in a study of T cells after yellow fever vaccination. One entry per CDR3 protein, called by TCRdb with MiXCR from the 5' RACE reads. Of about 340,000 distinct CDR3 sequences in the sample, 3% to 4.5% were seen once. This clonotype was seen only a few times. Its antigen is unknown. Whole-study results and caveats: Most clones from primary vaccination resurfaced after the booster (around 95% CD4, less than 90% CD8).

Per the germline V gene, CDR1 is MGHRA and CDR2 is YSYEKL. This CDR3 spans 13 amino acids. Trimming pared 0 bases from V and 8 bases from J, leaving 10 bases between. The origin of this receptor is a young man who received the YFV17D yellow fever vaccine. V usage is TRBV4-1 and J usage is TRBJ1-2; D is perhaps TRBD1 (6 bases). The sequencing here drew on PBMCs, taken 5 days after the yellow fever booster vaccination. CDR3 sequence: CASSQEGGWGYTF. The CDR3 nucleotides read TGCGCCAGCAGCCAAGAGGGGGGCTGGGGCTACACCTTC.